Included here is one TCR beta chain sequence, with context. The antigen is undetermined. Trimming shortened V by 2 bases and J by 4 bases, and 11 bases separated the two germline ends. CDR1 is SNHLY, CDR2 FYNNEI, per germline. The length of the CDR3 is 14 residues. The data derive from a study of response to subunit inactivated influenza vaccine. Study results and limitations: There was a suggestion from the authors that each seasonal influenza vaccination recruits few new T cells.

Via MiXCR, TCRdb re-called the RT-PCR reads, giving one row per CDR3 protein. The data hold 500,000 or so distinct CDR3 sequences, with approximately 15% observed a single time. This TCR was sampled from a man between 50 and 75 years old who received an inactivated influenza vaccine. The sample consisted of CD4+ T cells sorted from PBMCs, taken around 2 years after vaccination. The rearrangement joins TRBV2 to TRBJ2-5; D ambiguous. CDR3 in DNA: TGTGCCAGCAGTGAACAAACCCCCAGAGAGACCCAGTACTTC. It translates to CASSEQTPRETQYF.